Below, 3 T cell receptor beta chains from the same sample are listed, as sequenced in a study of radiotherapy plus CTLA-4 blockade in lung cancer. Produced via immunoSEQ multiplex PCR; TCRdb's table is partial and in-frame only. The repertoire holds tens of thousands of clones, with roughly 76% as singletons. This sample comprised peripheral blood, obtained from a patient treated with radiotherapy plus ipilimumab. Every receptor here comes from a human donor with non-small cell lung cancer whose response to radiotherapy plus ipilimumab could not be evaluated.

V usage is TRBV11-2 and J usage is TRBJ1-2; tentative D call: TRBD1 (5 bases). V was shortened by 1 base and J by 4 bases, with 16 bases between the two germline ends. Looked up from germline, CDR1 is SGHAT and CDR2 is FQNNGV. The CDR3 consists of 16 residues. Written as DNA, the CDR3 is TGTGCCAGCAGCTTAGTTTCCGGCAGGGCACCCTATGGCTACACCTTC. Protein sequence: CASSLVSGRAPYGYTF.

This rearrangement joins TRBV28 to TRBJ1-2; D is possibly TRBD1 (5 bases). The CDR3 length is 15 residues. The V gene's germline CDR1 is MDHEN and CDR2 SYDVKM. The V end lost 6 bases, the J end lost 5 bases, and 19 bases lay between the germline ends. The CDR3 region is CASSSGPNRRYGYTF. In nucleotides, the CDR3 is TGTGCCAGCAGCTCAGGGCCCAACAGGCGGTATGGCTACACCTTC.

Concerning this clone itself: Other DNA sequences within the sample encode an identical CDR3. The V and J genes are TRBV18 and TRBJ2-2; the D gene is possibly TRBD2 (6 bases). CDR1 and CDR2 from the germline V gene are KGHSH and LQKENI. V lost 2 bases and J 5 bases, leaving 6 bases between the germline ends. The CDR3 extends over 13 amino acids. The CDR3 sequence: CASSPAGTGELFF. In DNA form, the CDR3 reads TGTGCCAGCTCACCAGCGGGGACCGGGGAGCTGTTTTTT.